This T cell receptor (beta chain) was sequenced during a study of HIV-infected children after antiretroviral therapy interruption. The overall study: Median age was approximately 10 years (interruption) and roughly 8 years (continuous). Study-level points and caveats: The Gini coefficient of naive CD4+ repertoires rose, returning to baseline by 3 years.

Unique molecular identifiers were included in an RNA-based 3' RACE TCR library. TCRdb passed the 3' RACE reads through MiXCR, listing each CDR3 protein once. The sample yields about 89,000 distinct CDR3 sequences, less than 7% seen once. This clonotype was seen at least ten times. Its antigen is still unknown. The treatment is: PENTA 11 planned treatment interruption arm or continuous ART arm. CDR1 is SNHLY, CDR2 FYNNEI, per germline. V lost 3 bases and J lost 0, with 15 bases in between. The CDR3 is 16 residues long. The origin of this receptor is a pool of human donors with HIV. The sequencing here drew on CD45RA+ CD4+ T cells from PBMCs, pooled from several time points, taken from a donor given antiretroviral therapy, either interrupted or continuous. The subset here: naive CD4+ CD45RA+ CD45RO- T cells. The chain is built from TRBV2 and TRBJ2-7, with unresolved D. CDR3 region: CASSEEKVGISYEQYF. The CDR3 nucleotides are TGTGCCAGCAGTGAGGAGAAGGTCGGAATCTCCTACGAGCAGTACTTC.